Shown below are 31 T cell receptor beta chains from a single sample sequenced in a study of shared clonotypes between healthy human individuals. The assay was immunoSEQ multiplex PCR, and TCRdb's table has in-frame clones only and misses some. The sample contains about 680,000 clones, less than 85% of which appear only once. The specimen sequenced was memory CD4+ T cells sorted from blood. The sample's subset: CD45RA-negative fraction. The source of these receptors is a woman aged 25 to 39 in good health.

CDR3 loop: CASSIATSSTYEQYF. The CDR3 DNA is TGTGCCAGTAGTATTGCTACTTCTTCCACTTACGAGCAGTACTTC. The rearrangement uses TRBV19 and TRBJ2-7; D unresolved. Trimming left V 3 bases short and J 4 bases short, with 16 bases between. The CDR3 sequence is 15 residues long. CDR1 is LNHDA and CDR2 is SQIVND in the germline V gene (reference sequence). Full variable domain (rest looked up from reference TRBV19 and TRBJ2-7): DGGITQSPKYLFRKEGQNVTLSCEQNLNHDAMYWYRQDPGQGLRLIYYSQIVNDFQKGDIAEGYSVSREKKESFPLTVTSAQKNPTAFYLCASSIATSSTYEQYFGPGTRLTVT.

The chain has TRBV28 and TRBJ1-2, with TRBD1 as a possible D gene (5 bases). Looked up from germline, CDR1 is MDHEN and CDR2 is SYDVKM. The CDR3 contains 12 residues. Trimming pared 5 bases from V and 6 bases from J, leaving 10 bases between. The CDR3, as DNA: TGTGCCAGCAGTGGTCAGGGTCATGGCTACACCTTC. Translated, it gives CASSGQGHGYTF.

The chain employs TRBV5-6 and TRBJ1-3, with no clear D. Germline V CDR1 and CDR2: SGHDT, YYEEEE. The germline V and J ends were trimmed by 0 bases and 3 bases, with 13 bases remaining between them. This CDR3 spans 16 amino acids. This CDR3 reads CASSLVPSGNGNTIYF. For the CDR3, the DNA is TGTGCCAGCAGCTTGGTCCCCAGCGGGAATGGAAACACCATATATTTT.

This chain uses TRBV6-1 with TRBJ1-2; D unresolved. V was shortened by 2 bases and J by 3 bases, with 10 bases between the two germline ends. This CDR3 spans 14 amino acids. Germline CDR1 and CDR2: MNHNS and SASEGT. CDR3 DNA sequence: TGTGCCAGCAGTGAACTGTTTCCGGACTATGGCTACACCTTC. This translates into CASSELFPDYGYTF.

The chain has TRBV7-2 and TRBJ1-5; tentative D call: TRBD1 (5 bases). CDR3 length: 14 residues. Per the germline V gene, CDR1 is SGHTA and CDR2 is FQGNSA. V was clipped by 6 bases and J by 7 bases, with 16 bases between them. The CDR3 DNA follows: TGTGCCAGCAGGCTAGCAGGGTTCGACCAGCCCCAGCATTTT. Its translation: CASRLAGFDQPQHF.

The rearrangement joins TRBV28 to TRBJ2-2; weak D call: TRBD1 (5 bases). The CDR3 covers 13 residues. The V end lost 6 bases, the J end lost 5 bases, and 10 bases lay between the germline ends. The germline CDR1 and CDR2 sequences are MDHEN and SYDVKM. The CDR3 sequence is CASSPTGTGELFF. CDR3 nucleotides: TGTGCCAGCAGCCCAACAGGAACCGGGGAGCTGTTTTTT.

This chain uses TRBV4-1 with TRBJ2-1, with 9 bases identical to TRBD2. Germline V gene sequence: CDR1 MGHRA, CDR2 YSYEKL. CDR3 size: 16 residues. Germline trimming cut 4 bases from V and 6 bases from J; bases unmatched to any gene: 10. The CDR3 nucleotides read TGCGCCAGCAGCCCACCGACTAGCGGAGCCCGCAATGAGCAGTTCTTC. Its protein product is CASSPPTSGARNEQFF.

The chain uses TRBV28 and TRBJ2-7; 9 positions agree with TRBD2. Germline CDR1 MDHEN, CDR2 SYDVKM. J gave up 2 bases and V 3 bases, and 8 bases lay outside the gene matches. This CDR3 spans 16 amino acids. The CDR3 reads CASSLDLAGRTYEQYF. In DNA form, the CDR3 reads TGTGCCAGCAGTTTGGATCTAGCGGGACGGACCTACGAGCAGTACTTC.

This clone was seen ten or more times. V is TRBV6-1 and J is TRBJ2-5, with D possibly matching TRBD2 (7 bases). This CDR3 spans 16 amino acids. V lost 2 bases to trimming and J lost 4 bases, with 17 bases between them. Germline-derived CDR1 and CDR2 are MNHNS and SASEGT. CDR3 in amino acids: CASSERWGGGGETQYF. CDR3 DNA sequence: TGTGCCAGCAGTGAACGATGGGGAGGGGGGGGAGAGACCCAGTACTTC.

In this sample, this clone turned up a few times. This chain uses TRBV5-1 with TRBJ1-1; D is perhaps TRBD1 (5 bases). Germline V gene lookup returns CDR1 SGHRS and CDR2 YFSETQ. Trimming took off 0 bases at V and 2 bases at J, with 8 bases between the two ends. The CDR3 covers 14 residues. The CDR3, as DNA: TGCGCCAGCAGCTTGGCCAGGGTTAACACTGAAGCTTTCTTT. It specifies CASSLARVNTEAFF.

V is TRBV5-1 and J is TRBJ2-7; maybe TRBD1 (6 bases). The V and J ends lost 4 bases and 4 bases respectively, with 21 bases between them. The germline gives CDR1 SGHRS, CDR2 YFSETQ. The CDR3 is 16 residues long. In DNA form, the CDR3 reads TGCGCCAGCAGCATCGCCCCAGGGGACGTGGGGTACGAGCAGTACTTC. Translating it yields CASSIAPGDVGYEQYF.

This clone was picked up many times. In DNA form, the CDR3 reads TGTGCCAGCAGCTCAGGGGGGAGCACCGGGGAGCTGTTTTTT. It translates to CASSSGGSTGELFF. This sequence joins TRBV7-7 and TRBJ2-2; TRBD1 is a possible D gene (7 bases). Trimming removed 4 bases at V and 4 bases at J, with 10 bases between. Looked up from germline, CDR1 is SSHAT and CDR2 is FNYEAQ (reference sequence). The CDR3 is 14 residues long.

This clone was detected many times. This chain joins TRBV6-5 and TRBJ1-1; 8 nucleotides align to TRBD1. From germline, CDR1 is MNHEY and CDR2 SVGAGI. This CDR3 spans 14 amino acids. The V and J ends lost 0 bases and 5 bases, in that order; junction bases with no gene match: 2. In nucleotides, the CDR3 is TGTGCCAGCAGTTACTCTGGACAGGGAACTGAAGCTTTCTTT. This codes for CASSYSGQGTEAFF.

The gene calls are TRBV5-1 and TRBJ2-2, with D perhaps given as TRBD1 or TRBD2 (5 bases each). V lost 4 bases and J 2 bases, leaving 15 bases between the germline ends. Germline CDR1 is SGHRS and CDR2 is YFSETQ. The CDR3 is 16 amino acids. In DNA form, the CDR3 reads TGCGCCAGCAGCCCGGGGACGGTGCTCAACACCGGGGAGCTGTTTTTT. It yields the protein CASSPGTVLNTGELFF.

The V and J genes are TRBV28 and TRBJ1-4, with a possible D match to TRBD1 (5 bases). Germline CDR1 and CDR2: MDHEN and SYDVKM. V lost 4 bases and J 0 bases, leaving 9 bases between the germline ends. The CDR3 has 15 residues. The CDR3 DNA sequence: TGTGCCAGCAGTTCTCCAGGGTCAACTAATGAAAAACTGTTTTTT. Protein sequence: CASSSPGSTNEKLFF.

This clone was seen repeatedly, ten times or more. The chain has TRBV5-1 and TRBJ2-1; tentatively, D is TRBD1 (6 bases). This CDR3 spans 16 amino acids. Germline V gene lookup returns CDR1 SGHRS and CDR2 YFSETQ. Trimming took off 2 bases at V and 0 bases at J, with 12 bases between the two ends. The CDR3: CASSFTQGSSYNEQFF. The CDR3 coding sequence is TGCGCCAGCAGCTTTACCCAGGGGAGCTCCTACAATGAGCAGTTCTTC.

The table lists this clone with a count of one. The rearrangement joins TRBV5-1 to TRBJ2-5; TRBD2 aligns across 8 bases. J was trimmed by 2 bases and V by 4 bases; bases with no gene match: 7. In germline, CDR1 is SGHRS, CDR2 YFSETQ. CDR3 size: 15 residues. The CDR3 sequence: CASSPPGGRQETQYF. CDR3 bases: TGCGCCAGCAGCCCCCCGGGGGGGAGGCAAGAGACCCAGTACTTC. Supplemented by reference TRBV5-1 and TRBJ2-5, the full variable domain reads KAGVTQTPRYLIKTRGQQVTLSCSPISGHRSVSWYQQTPGQGLQFLFEYFSETQRNKGNFPGRFSGRQFSNSRSEMNVSTLELGDSALYLCASSPPGGRQETQYFGPGTRLLVL.

In its sample, this clone was seen a few times. The rearrangement joins TRBV28 to TRBJ1-5; D might be TRBD1 (5 bases). Germline V gene lookup returns CDR1 MDHEN and CDR2 SYDVKM. With 2 bases removed from V and 0 bases from J, the gap between germline ends came to 8 bases. The CDR3 has 15 amino acids. This chain's CDR3 is CASSLDGASNQPQHF. The CDR3 bases are TGTGCCAGCAGTTTAGATGGGGCTAGCAATCAGCCCCAGCATTTT.

This clone appeared a few times. The gene calls are TRBV7-2 and TRBJ2-5, with D maybe TRBD2 (5 bases). CDR1 and CDR2 from the germline V gene are SGHTA and FQGNSA. The CDR3 consists of 12 residues. Trimming removed 0 bases at V and 9 bases at J, with 8 bases between. As DNA, the CDR3 is TGTGCCAGCAGCTTAGCCCTCGGGGCCCAGTACTTC. This translates into CASSLALGAQYF.

The V and J genes are TRBV5-1 and TRBJ2-7, with D unclear. CDR1 is SGHRS, CDR2 YFSETQ, per germline. The CDR3 contains 13 residues. Deletions cut 0 bases from V and 2 bases from J, with 6 bases between. In DNA, the CDR3 is TGCGCCAGCAGCTTGGCTAGACCCTACGAGCAGTACTTC. Translation gives CASSLARPYEQYF.

A note on this clone: This same CDR3 is encoded by further DNA sequences in the sample. The V call is TRBV2, the J call TRBJ2-1; 8 nucleotides align to TRBD2. Looked up from germline, CDR1 is SNHLY and CDR2 is FYNNEI. With 5 bases clipped from V and 0 bases from J, the junction kept 3 bases outside the gene matches. The CDR3 has 15 amino acids. The CDR3 here is CASSTSGSSYNEQFF. For the CDR3, the DNA is TGTGCCAGCAGTACTAGCGGTAGCTCCTACAATGAGCAGTTCTTC.

This chain connects TRBV6-6 to TRBJ1-4; TRBD1 matches at 8 bases. This CDR3 is built from 16 residues. CDR1 is MNHNY, CDR2 SVGAGI, per germline (reference sequence). J lost 0 bases, V lost 5 bases, and 5 bases had no gene match. CDR3 in DNA: TGTGCCAGCAGTCGGGACAGGTACCCAACTAATGAAAAACTGTTTTTT. It encodes CASSRDRYPTNEKLFF.

This clone has only a few counts. The rearrangement joins TRBV6-1 to TRBJ2-7; 10 nucleotides line up with TRBD1. With 2 bases clipped from V and 2 bases from J, the junction kept 12 bases outside the gene matches. CDR3 length: 18 amino acids. From germline, CDR1 is MNHNS and CDR2 SASEGT. The chain's CDR3 is CASSEMTGGGLYAYEQYF. The CDR3, as DNA: TGTGCCAGCAGTGAAATGACAGGGGGCGGTCTATACGCCTACGAGCAGTACTTC.

The V gene is TRBV19, the J gene TRBJ2-6; no clear D gene. The CDR3 extends over 16 amino acids. V was trimmed by 7 bases and J by 1 base, leaving 14 bases between them. The germline V gene has CDR1 LNHDA and CDR2 SQIVND (reference sequence). CDR3 DNA sequence: TGTGCCAGTACTGACGGAGCCAAATCTGGGGCCAACGTCCTGACTTTC. Its protein product is CASTDGAKSGANVLTF.

J is TRBJ2-7 and V is TRBV5-1; TRBD2 agrees at 12 bases. With 4 bases clipped from V and 6 bases from J, the junction kept 11 bases outside the gene matches. CDR1 SGHRS and CDR2 YFSETQ come from the germline V gene. CDR3 length: 16 residues. The CDR3 reads CASSPNPTSGRSEQYF. In DNA, the CDR3 is TGCGCCAGCAGCCCCAACCCCACTAGCGGGAGGAGCGAGCAGTACTTC.

This clone was observed a handful of times. The same CDR3 arises from other DNA sequences in this sample as well. The gene calls are TRBV7-2 and TRBJ2-1, with D possibly TRBD2 on 5 matching bases. Germline CDR1 and CDR2: SGHTA and FQGNSA. V lost 0 bases to trimming and J lost 7 bases, with 10 bases between them. The CDR3 sequence is 14 residues long. The CDR3 sequence is CASSLAGVYNEQFF. For the CDR3, the DNA is TGTGCCAGCAGCTTAGCGGGAGTATATAATGAGCAGTTCTTC.

This clone was seen more than once but under ten times. The chain couples TRBV19 to TRBJ1-1, with D possibly TRBD1 on 5 matching bases. Germline loops: CDR1 LNHDA, CDR2 SQIVND (reference sequence). The CDR3 runs to 13 residues. V was shortened by 8 bases and J by 3 bases, with 13 bases between the two germline ends. For the CDR3, the DNA is TGTGCCAGTGGTGATTGGGGGGACACTGAAGCTTTCTTT. Its translation is CASGDWGDTEAFF.

The chain uses TRBV7-2 and TRBJ2-1; 7 bases align to TRBD1. CDR3 size: 16 residues. Trimming at V came to 0 bases and at J to 6 bases, leaving 8 bases not matched to a gene. From germline, CDR1 is SGHTA and CDR2 FQGNSA. CDR3 coding DNA: TGTGCCAGCAGCTTAGCCCCCGGGACAGCTATCAATGAGCAGTTCTTC. It specifies CASSLAPGTAINEQFF.

The V gene is TRBV29-1, the J gene TRBJ2-3; unclear D gene. The germline V and J ends were trimmed by 0 bases and 3 bases, with 7 bases remaining between them. Germline values: CDR1 SQVTM, CDR2 ANQGSEA. The CDR3 runs to 13 residues. DNA for the CDR3: TGCAGCGTTGAAGAATGGCGGACAGATACGCAGTATTTT. Translated, it gives CSVEEWRTDTQYF.

The chain combines TRBV18 with TRBJ2-1; 14 bases are a match to TRBD2. The V segment lost 4 bases and the J segment 8 bases; nucleotides outside the gene matches: 4. Germline values: CDR1 KGHSH, CDR2 LQKENI. This CDR3 spans 15 amino acids. The chain's CDR3 is CASSRGTSGRYEQFF. For the CDR3, the DNA is TGTGCCAGCTCACGGGGGACTAGCGGGAGATATGAGCAGTTCTTC.

V and J are TRBV6-6 and TRBJ2-7; 9 bases line up with TRBD2. The germline gives CDR1 MNHNY, CDR2 SVGAGI (reference sequence). This CDR3 has 14 amino acids. V dropped 8 bases and J dropped 6; count of bases not matched to a gene: 11. The CDR3 DNA is TGTGCCAGCGGTGACAGCGGGAGGAGGGGCGAGCAGTACTTC. It translates to CASGDSGRRGEQYF.